The 24 T cell receptor beta chains below were found in one sample sequenced in a study of blood T cell repertoires in COVID-19. The repertoire was sequenced with immunoSEQ multiplex PCR; TCRdb's copy has only in-frame clones and lacks some. There are fewer than 300,000 clones in the sample; approximately 86% occur only once, and roughly 3% lies in the top ten. Sequencing was performed on peripheral blood. The receptors derive from a woman aged 18 to 35 with acute or convalescent COVID-19.

The rearrangement uses TRBV2 and TRBJ1-1; 9 nucleotides match TRBD1. CDR3 size: 13 residues. J lost 5 bases, V lost 10 bases, and 8 bases had no gene match. The germline V gene has CDR1 SNHLY and CDR2 FYNNEI. The CDR3 DNA sequence: TGTGCCAAACCGGGACAGGGATTGACTGAAGCTTTCTTT. Translating gives CAKPGQGLTEAFF.

V is TRBV4-3 and J is TRBJ1-2, with TRBD1 identical over 10 bases. Trimming took 7 bases from V and 5 from J; bases not matched to a gene: 7. The CDR3 extends over 14 amino acids. The germline CDR1 and CDR2 sequences are LGHNA and YSLEER. Here the CDR3 DNA reads TGCGCCAGCAACACGGACAGGGGGAGGTATGGCTACACCTTC. Translating gives CASNTDRGRYGYTF.

The J gene is TRBJ1-2, the V gene TRBV29-1; 9 bases are shared with TRBD1. CDR3 length: 14 amino acids. Germline loops: CDR1 SQVTM, CDR2 ANQGSEA. V dropped 3 bases and J dropped 3; count of bases not matched to a gene: 5. The DNA of the CDR3 is TGCAGCGTTGAGGCCACAGGGGGCCACTATGGCTACACCTTC. This codes for CSVEATGGHYGYTF.

The V and J genes are TRBV5-1 and TRBJ2-2; tentatively, D is TRBD2 (6 bases). The CDR3 extends over 15 amino acids. Per the germline V gene, CDR1 is SGHRS and CDR2 is YFSETQ. V lost 2 bases and J lost 6, with 14 bases in between. The CDR3 nucleotides read TGCGCCAGCAGCTTCGGACTAACGGGCCCCGGGGAGCTGTTTTTT. Amino acid sequence: CASSFGLTGPGELFF.

The V call is TRBV29-1, the J call TRBJ1-2; 10 nucleotides align to TRBD1. The J segment lost 8 bases and the V segment lost 7 bases, leaving 7 bases of the junction unmatched. Germline V CDR1 and CDR2: SQVTM, ANQGSEA. CDR3 length equals 12 residues. CDR3 bases: TGCAGCGCAGGGACAGGGGAGCGCGGCTACACCTTC. This encodes CSAGTGERGYTF.

The V and J genes are TRBV6-1 and TRBJ2-4, with 7 bases identical to TRBD2. After removal of 3 bases from V and 1 base from J, the junction contained 3 bases not matched to a gene. The length of the CDR3 is 15 residues. Looked up from germline, CDR1 is MNHNS and CDR2 is SASEGT. The CDR3 is CASSETSTAKNIQYF. The DNA of the CDR3 is TGTGCCAGCAGTGAGACTAGCACGGCCAAAAACATTCAGTACTTC.

The chain joins TRBV6-2 or TRBV6-3 to TRBJ2-1, with a possible D match to TRBD2 (6 bases). Trimming took off 2 bases at V and 9 bases at J, with 11 bases between the two ends. This CDR3 has 13 residues. Germline values: CDR1 MNHEY, CDR2 SVGEGT. CDR3 loop: CASSYQLAGEQFF. In DNA, the CDR3 is TGTGCCAGCAGTTACCAACTAGCCGGTGAGCAGTTCTTC.

The table lists this clone with a count of one. V gene TRBV28 combines with J gene TRBJ2-1; TRBD1 aligns across 11 bases. V dropped 6 bases and J dropped 0; count of bases not matched to a gene: 16. In germline, CDR1 is MDHEN, CDR2 SYDVKM. There are 20 residues in the CDR3. CDR3 sequence reads: CASRPGQGAVRGSSYNEQFF. In DNA form, the CDR3 reads TGTGCCAGCAGACCTGGACAGGGGGCTGTTCGGGGGAGCTCCTACAATGAGCAGTTCTTC.

This clone has a single count. The J gene is TRBJ2-5, the V gene TRBV7-3, with 9 positions matching TRBD2. Trimming removed 5 bases from V and 4 bases from J; junction bases left unmatched: 14. The CDR3 totals 17 residues. Looked up from germline, CDR1 is SGHTA and CDR2 is FQGTGA. DNA of the CDR3: TGTGCCAGCAGCCCTGGACTAGCGAGCCGGGGGCGAGAGACCCAGTACTTC. It specifies CASSPGLASRGRETQYF.

The chain has TRBV18 and TRBJ2-7, with 8 nucleotides matching TRBD2. J lost 2 bases, V lost 6 bases, and 9 bases had no gene match. The CDR3 is 15 residues long. From germline, CDR1 is KGHSH and CDR2 LQKENI. The CDR3 region has the DNA TGTGCCAGCTCCGGGGGGGACGGGATCCCCTACGAGCAGTACTTC. Translation: CASSGGDGIPYEQYF.

The chain combines TRBV5-8 with TRBJ2-7; 9 bases are shared with TRBD1. This CDR3 spans 13 amino acids. Germline CDR1 and CDR2: SGHTS and YDEGEE. J lost 4 bases, V lost 7 bases, and 6 bases had no gene match. The DNA of the CDR3 is TGTGCCAGCTGGCCGGGACAGGGATACGAGCAGTACTTC. Protein sequence: CASWPGQGYEQYF.

In this sample, this clone turned up a few times. This chain joins TRBV7-8 and TRBJ1-6; 7 nucleotides match TRBD1. The CDR3 runs to 16 residues. V lost 5 bases and J lost 6; bases outside the gene matches: 10. Per germline, CDR1 SGHVS and CDR2 FQNEAQ. For the CDR3, the DNA is TGTGCCAGCAGCCCAACAGGGGCCCTGATTAATTCACCCCTCCACTTT. The encoded protein is CASSPTGALINSPLHF.

The genes are TRBV4-1 and TRBJ2-5; weak D call: TRBD2 (5 bases). This CDR3 has 16 amino acids. Germline V gives CDR1 MGHRA, CDR2 YSYEKL. With 0 bases removed from V and 0 bases from J, the gap between germline ends came to 11 bases. In DNA, the CDR3 is TGCGCCAGCAGCCAAGAATTAGCGCTCAACCAAGAGACCCAGTACTTC. Its translation: CASSQELALNQETQYF.

The table lists this clone with a few counts. The genes are TRBV19 and TRBJ2-1; D remains ambiguous. Trimming pared 5 bases from V and 2 bases from J, leaving 7 bases between. This CDR3 contains 13 residues. CDR1 is LNHDA and CDR2 is SQIVND in the germline V gene (reference sequence). The CDR3 region has the DNA TGTGCCAGTAGTCCCCGGGCCTACAATGAGCAGTTCTTC. The encoded protein is CASSPRAYNEQFF.

This chain connects TRBV2 to TRBJ2-5, with 11 nucleotides matching TRBD2. This CDR3 comprises 15 residues. CDR1 and CDR2 (germline): SNHLY, FYNNEI. Trimming cost V 4 bases and J 2 bases; bases outside gene matches: 3. Written as DNA, the CDR3 is TGTGCCAGCAGTGGACTAGCGGGGATACAAGAGACCCAGTACTTC. Amino acids: CASSGLAGIQETQYF.

This clone was seen a few times. V gene TRBV19 combines with J gene TRBJ2-7; 15 bases map to TRBD2. With V trimmed by 1 base and J by 2 bases, 0 bases remained unmatched. The germline V gene encodes CDR1 LNHDA and CDR2 SQIVND (reference sequence). The CDR3 length is 16 residues. In DNA, the CDR3 is TGTGCCAGTAGTATAGGGACTAGCGGGAGGGCCTACGAGCAGTACTTC. The encoded protein is CASSIGTSGRAYEQYF.

The rearrangement uses TRBV6-2 or TRBV6-3 and TRBJ2-5, with a weak D call TRBD2 (7 bases). The CDR3 is 13 amino acids. The V end was cut by 4 bases, the J end by 7 bases, with 13 bases between. Germline V gene lookup returns CDR1 MNHEY and CDR2 SVGEGT. The CDR3 sequence is CASSFGGGATQYF. In nucleotides, the CDR3 is TGTGCCAGCAGTTTTGGAGGGGGGGCGACCCAGTACTTC.

The chain couples TRBV7-2 to TRBJ2-3; perhaps TRBD2 as D (7 bases). The CDR3 spans 17 residues. V was clipped by 2 bases and J by 7 bases, with 22 bases between them. Germline-derived CDR1 and CDR2 are SGHTA and FQGNSA. The CDR3 loop reads CASSLFSGGGPTNTQYF. Here the CDR3 DNA reads TGTGCCAGCAGCTTATTTTCCGGCGGGGGCCCTACGAATACGCAGTATTTT.

This CDR3 reads CASSMKTGSHEQYF. The CDR3 region has the DNA TGTGCCAGCAGCATGAAAACAGGGTCCCACGAGCAGTACTTC. J is TRBJ2-7 and V is TRBV5-4; tentatively, D is TRBD1 (6 bases). V lost 4 bases and J lost 5, with 16 bases in between. Looked up from germline, CDR1 is SGHNT and CDR2 is YYREEE (reference sequence). The CDR3 is made up of 14 amino acids.

V gene TRBV10-3 combines with J gene TRBJ2-1; maybe TRBD2 (7 bases). Trimming shortened V by 7 bases and J by 2 bases, and 12 bases separated the two germline ends. Looked up from germline, CDR1 is ENHRY and CDR2 is SYGVKD. This CDR3 spans 14 amino acids. CDR3 in amino acids: CAIKGGGPYNEQFF. The CDR3 bases are TGTGCCATCAAGGGCGGGGGCCCCTACAATGAGCAGTTCTTC.

This clone was seen once. Written as DNA, the CDR3 is TGTGCCAGCAGTTACGGCGGTAGGGGGGAAGCTTTCTTT. Encoded protein: CASSYGGRGEAFF. V is TRBV6-5 and J is TRBJ1-1; D perhaps matches TRBD1 (6 bases). Trimming removed 2 bases from V and 8 bases from J, with 12 bases in between. The CDR3 has 13 residues. Germline lookup yields CDR1 MNHEY and CDR2 SVGAGI.

The chain joins TRBV7-8 to TRBJ1-2; D is unresolved. Trimming shortened V by 2 bases and J by 8 bases, and 15 bases separated the two germline ends. Germline CDR1 and CDR2: SGHVS and FQNEAQ. The CDR3 runs 14 residues. The CDR3 bases are TGTGCCAGCAGCTTAAGTCTTTGGGGAGGCGGCTACACCTTC. Protein sequence: CASSLSLWGGGYTF.

The rearrangement uses TRBV28 and TRBJ2-5; TRBD1 might be the D (6 bases). The CDR3 is 13 amino acids. The germline gives CDR1 MDHEN, CDR2 SYDVKM. V lost 10 bases and J lost 4, with 16 bases in between. The CDR3 DNA reads as TGTGCCACCAAAGGTCAGGGGATAGAGACCCAGTACTTC. Its protein product is CATKGQGIETQYF.

V and J are TRBV4-3 and TRBJ2-7; TRBD1 matches 9 bases. This CDR3 comprises 17 residues. In germline, CDR1 is LGHNA, CDR2 YSLEER. Germline trimming cut 0 bases from V and 1 base from J; bases unmatched to any gene: 7. CDR3 in DNA: TGCGCCAGCAGCCAAGACGTGTCGACAGGGGGGTCCTACGAGCAGTACTTC. Translating gives CASSQDVSTGGSYEQYF.